This entry describes one T cell receptor (beta chain). The junction differs from germline at one of its ends, possibly a read error. Every patient was affected by relapse after autologous stem cell transplantation, while exposure to brentuximab vedotin was not uniform. Patients had relapsed/refractory classical Hodgkin lymphoma with complete response, partial response or progressive disease as best response. CDR1 SSHAT and CDR2 FNYEAQ come from the germline V gene (reference sequence). The CDR3 sequence is 15 residues long. The data were taken from a study of PD-1 blockade in classical Hodgkin lymphoma. Overall study context: Nivolumab dosing for patients was 3 mg/kg, administered intravenously every 2 weeks.

The data were produced by immunoSEQ multiplex PCR, yet TCRdb's version contains in-frame clones alone and is incomplete. The table includes 25,000 to 30,000 clones, around four fifths detected once. The chain uses TRBV7-7 and TRBJ2-1; 10 nucleotides match TRBD2. The input for sequencing was peripheral blood mononuclear cells (PBMCs), taken before the second cycle of nivolumab. This receptor was obtained from a human donor with classical Hodgkin lymphoma. CDR3 sequence: CASSLAGGTYNEQFF. CDR3 in DNA: TGTGCCAGCAGTTTAGCGGGGGGAACCTACAATGAGCAGTTCTTC. The full variable domain, completed using reference TRBV7-7 and TRBJ2-1, is GAGVSQSPRYKVTKRGQDVTLRCDPISSHATLYWYQQALGQGPEFLTYFNYEAQPDKSGLPSDRFSAERPEGSISTLTIQRTEQRDSAMYRCASSLAGGTYNEQFFGPGTRLTVL.